The sequence of this TCR beta chain was determined in a study of blood T cell repertoires in COVID-19. Study context: COVID-19 samples, acute and convalescent, were from the United States, Italy and Spain. The cDNA or gDNA used as material had been derived from T cells, B-cell-depleted T cells, or PBMCs.

Those enrolled in Seattle joined during active infection and were followed longitudinally afterward. Data came from immunoSEQ multiplex PCR; TCRdb stores just in-frame clones and leaves some out. The repertoire holds about 440,000 clones, with around 88% as singletons. CDR1 and CDR2 (germline): SQVTM, ANQGSEA. Between the trimmed V and J ends, which lost 7 bases and 4 bases, there was a span of 14 bases. The CDR3 has 13 residues. The genes are TRBV29-1 and TRBJ2-4, with D possibly matching TRBD1 (6 bases). The origin of this receptor is a woman aged 45-60 years with COVID-19, enrolled during active disease. The sample consisted of peripheral blood. The CDR3 DNA is TGCAGCGGACTAACAGGGCTAAAAAACATTCAGTACTTC. It codes for CSGLTGLKNIQYF.